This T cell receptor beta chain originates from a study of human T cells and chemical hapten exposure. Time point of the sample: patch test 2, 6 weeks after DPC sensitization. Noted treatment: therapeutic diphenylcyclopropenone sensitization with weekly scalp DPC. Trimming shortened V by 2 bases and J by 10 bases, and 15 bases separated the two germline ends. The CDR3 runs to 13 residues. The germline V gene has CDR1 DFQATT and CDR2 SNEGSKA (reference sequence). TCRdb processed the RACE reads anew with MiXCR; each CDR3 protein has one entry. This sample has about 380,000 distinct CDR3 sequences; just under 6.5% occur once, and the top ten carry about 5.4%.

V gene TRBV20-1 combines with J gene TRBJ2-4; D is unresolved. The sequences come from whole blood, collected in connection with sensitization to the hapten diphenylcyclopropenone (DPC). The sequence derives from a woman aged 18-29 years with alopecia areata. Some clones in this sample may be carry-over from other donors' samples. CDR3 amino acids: CSARSPQDGIQYF. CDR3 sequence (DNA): TGCAGTGCTAGATCGCCGCAGGACGGTATTCAGTACTTC.